These T cell receptor beta chains were read from a single sample in a study of OX40 agonist ivuxolimab in advanced cancers. Profiling relied on immunoSEQ multiplex PCR, and the TCRdb table lists in-frame clones only, not all of them. The table has 40,000 or so clones, roughly 82% seen once. This material consisted of CD4+ or CD8+ T cells sorted from blood, taken in a trial of the OX40 agonist ivuxolimab. The receptors come from an adult with an advanced solid tumor such as melanoma, head and neck, liver or kidney cancer. Both conserved end residues are part of each CDR3. Fields, in order: clone size, V gene, D gene, J gene, CDR3 DNA, CDR3 protein. A D gene is named only where the DNA matches it firmly. Not all rows give a size; the values are once, few, many and, for expanded clones, a class.

.	TRBV6-1	.	TRBJ2-5	TGTGCCAGCAGGCTAGAGGATCGGGGTTGGGAGACCCAGTACTTC	CASRLEDRGWETQYF
.	TRBV7-3	.	TRBJ2-7	TGTGCCAGCAGCTCACGCCCTGGGGTTTACGAGCAGTACTTC	CASSSRPGVYEQYF
once	TRBV5-6	TRBD1	TRBJ1-2	TGTGCCAGCAGCTTGGACAGGGGGCTTGCCGGCTACACCTTC	CASSLDRGLAGYTF
.	TRBV7-2	TRBD1	TRBJ1-2	TGTGCCAGCAGCCCTGGACAGGGGTATGGCTACACCTTC	CASSPGQGYGYTF
.	TRBV7-2	.	TRBJ2-1	TGTGCCAGCAGCTTAGTGGGCGGCTCCACCTACAATGAGCAGTTCTTC	CASSLVGGSTYNEQFF
.	TRBV19	TRBD2	TRBJ2-1	TGTGCCAGTAGTAGGGGACTAGCCTATGAGCAGTTCTTC	CASSRGLAYEQFF
.	TRBV6-1	TRBD2	TRBJ2-2	TGTGCCAGCAGTGCGGGACTAGCGGGAGGGGCAACCGGGGAGCTGTTTTTT	CASSAGLAGGATGELFF
.	TRBV19	.	TRBJ1-1	TGTGCCAGTAGTCGGCAGATGAACACTGAAGCTTTCTTT	CASSRQMNTEAFF
.	TRBV6-1	TRBD1	TRBJ2-7	TGTGCCAGCAGTGAACCCCGGGACAGGGGGCATGAGCAGTACTTC	CASSEPRDRGHEQYF
.	TRBV10-3	TRBD2	TRBJ2-2	TGTGCCATCAGTGAGCCCGGACTAGCGGCGAACACCGGGGAGCTGTTTTTT	CAISEPGLAANTGELFF
.	TRBV25-1	.	TRBJ2-5	TGTGCCAGCAGTTATGGAGAGACCCAGTACTTC	CASSYGETQYF
.	TRBV5-1	.	TRBJ2-7	TGCGCCAGCAGCTTGGTTGCGGGGTTAGAATACGAGCAGTACTTC	CASSLVAGLEYEQYF
.	TRBV19	.	TRBJ2-7	TGTGCCAGTAGACGGACAGAAAAATACGAGCAGTACTTC	CASRRTEKYEQYF
.	TRBV7-2	TRBD1	TRBJ1-5	TGTGCCAGCAGCTTAAACAGGGGTCGCAATCAGCCCCAGCATTTT	CASSLNRGRNQPQHF
.	TRBV4-2	TRBD1	TRBJ1-1	TGTGCCAGCAGCCCGGGACAGAGAATGAACACTGAAGCTTTCTTT	CASSPGQRMNTEAFF
.	TRBV19	.	TRBJ1-5	TGTGCCAGTACTCTTGACAGGCTTGACCAGCCCCAGCATTTT	CASTLDRLDQPQHF